Shown below are 20 T cell receptor beta chains from a single sample sequenced in a study of T-cell memory formation after mild COVID-19 (dated by TCRdb to the early 2020s). Libraries were built with 5' RACE. Reads for this sample came from an Illumina NovaSeq 6000. The raw public data were reprocessed by TCRdb itself: fastp quality trimming at Q25, MiXCR clonotype calling, in-frame beta chains only. CDR3 protein sequences are deduplicated, and each keeps its most common genes and DNA. This sample comprises 90,000 to 130,000 distinct CDR3 sequences, roughly a sixth of them detected only once. The ten top clones hold roughly 5.5% of the sample. Sequenced material: PBMCs or a T cell subset sorted from them (not recorded which). The receptors come from a man aged 18 to 30 who had mild COVID-19 (a few samples of this study predate the infection). The sample titles of this study are shuffled in the database, so cell type and time point are left out; the donor was told from shared clones.

The chain links TRBV28 to TRBJ2-7; 7 nucleotides match TRBD2. Germline CDR1 and CDR2: MDHEN and SYDVKM. V lost 6 bases, J lost 4 bases, and 12 bases stayed unmatched. The CDR3 extends over 15 amino acids. Here the CDR3 DNA reads TGTGCCAGCAGCCCCCTGGGCGGGGGTAGATACGAGCAGTACGTC. Translation gives CASSPLGGGRYEQYV.

V is TRBV5-1 and J is TRBJ2-5; D gene ambiguous. V was trimmed by 0 bases and J by 3 bases, leaving 12 bases between them. CDR3 length equals 15 residues. Germline values: CDR1 SGHRS, CDR2 YFSETQ. Here the CDR3 reads CASSLAAIWEETQYF. The DNA of the CDR3 is TGCGCCAGCAGCTTGGCCGCAATCTGGGAAGAGACCCAGTACTTC.

This clonotype was found a few times. The chain joins TRBV18 to TRBJ2-7; D unresolved. Germline CDR1 and CDR2: KGHSH and LQKENI. CDR3 length: 11 amino acids. Trimming shortened V by 3 bases and J by 6 bases, and 6 bases separated the two germline ends. The CDR3 region is CASSPGGEQYV. The CDR3 DNA is TGTGCCAGCTCACCGGGTGGCGAGCAGTACGTC.

This clonotype was observed a handful of times. This chain joins TRBV10-3 and TRBJ2-7; D might be TRBD2 (6 bases). Germline CDR1 is ENHRY and CDR2 is SYGVKD. V was shortened by 6 bases and J by 3 bases, with 18 bases between the two germline ends. The CDR3 runs to 15 residues. DNA for the CDR3: TGTGCCATCAGCGGGGGTAGTGACAGCGACTACGAGCAGTACTTC. It is translated as CAISGGSDSDYEQYF.

The chain carries TRBV18 and TRBJ2-5, with TRBD2 matching over 7 bases. V lost 0 bases, J lost 7 bases, and 14 bases stayed unmatched. CDR3 size: 17 residues. Germline V gene sequence: CDR1 KGHSH, CDR2 LQKENI. The CDR3 spells CASSPPSSSGWEGTQYF. CDR3 in DNA: TGTGCCAGCTCACCACCGTCTTCTAGCGGTTGGGAGGGGACCCAGTACTTC. Using reference TRBV18 and TRBJ2-5 for the parts outside the CDR3, the full variable domain is NAGVMQNPRHLVRRRGQEARLRCSPMKGHSHVYWYRQLPEEGLKFMVYLQKENIIDESGMPKERFSAEFPKEGPSILRIQQVVRGDSAAYFCASSPPSSSGWEGTQYFGPGTRLLVL.

Comments on this clonotype: A read error may account for a junction end that differs from germline. The V call is TRBV3-1, the J call TRBJ2-1; TRBD2 matches at 7 bases. The germline V gene encodes CDR1 LGHDT and CDR2 YNNKEL (reference sequence). The CDR3 consists of 14 residues. In DNA, the CDR3 is TGTGCCAGCAGCTTGACAGCTAGCGGTGATGAGAAGTTCTTC. Protein: CASSLTASGDEKFF.

This clonotype came up a few times. J is TRBJ2-5 and V is TRBV7-9; D not certain. The CDR3 runs 11 residues. Trimming left V 5 bases short and J 5 bases short, with 6 bases between. Germline V lookup: CDR1 SEHNR, CDR2 FQNEAQ (reference sequence). CDR3 nucleotide sequence: TGTGCCAGCAGCAGCGACGAGACCCAGTACTTC. Amino acid sequence: CASSSDETQYF.

V usage is TRBV3-1 and J usage is TRBJ2-3; the match to TRBD2 covers 9 bases. Germline assignment: CDR1 LGHDT and CDR2 YNNKEL (reference sequence). Trimming at V came to 0 bases and at J to 4 bases, leaving 8 bases not matched to a gene. The CDR3 spans 17 residues. Written as DNA, the CDR3 is TGTGCCAGCAGCCAAGATAGAATAGCGGGGGTACCAGATACGCAGTATTTT. It codes for CASSQDRIAGVPDTQYF.

The chain links TRBV3-1 to TRBJ1-1; D not certain. The CDR3 loop spans 11 amino acids. The V end lost 0 bases, the J end lost 11 bases, and 7 bases lay between the germline ends. Germline V gene data show CDR1 as LGHDT and CDR2 as YNNKEL (reference sequence). This CDR3 reads CASSQDSPAFF. DNA for the CDR3: TGTGCCAGCAGCCAAGACTCTCCCGCTTTCTTT. Combining the CDR3 with reference TRBV3-1 and TRBJ1-1 gives the whole variable domain DTAVSQTPKYLVTQMGNDKSIKCEQNLGHDTMYWYKQDSKKFLKIMFSYNNKELIINETVPNRFSPKSPDKAHLNLHINSLELGDSAVYFCASSQDSPAFFGQGTRLTVV.

This clonotype turned up a few times. V usage is TRBV29-1 and J usage is TRBJ2-3; 9 nucleotides agree with TRBD2. There are 16 residues in the CDR3. The trim removed 4 bases at V and 0 bases at J, leaving 8 bases unmatched. The V gene's germline CDR1 is SQVTM and CDR2 ANQGSEA. In DNA, the CDR3 is TGCAGCGTTGTGGGGCTAGCGGGAACTAGCACAGATACGCAGTATTTT. It codes for CSVVGLAGTSTDTQYF.

V is TRBV15 and J is TRBJ2-7; D is possibly TRBD1 or TRBD2 (5 bases each). Looked up from germline, CDR1 is LNHNV and CDR2 is YYDKDF (reference sequence). CDR3 size: 14 residues. V gave up 4 bases and J gave up 3 bases, with 13 bases separating them. CDR3 DNA sequence: TGTGCCACCAGCAAGAACGGGGCGAACTACGAGCAGTACTTC. Amino acid sequence: CATSKNGANYEQYF.

The table lists this clonotype with a few counts. The DNA for the CDR3 is TGTGCCAGCAGCTTAGGCCTGAGCTCCTACGAGCAGTACTTC. This encodes CASSLGLSSYEQYF. The chain joins TRBV7-2 to TRBJ2-7; no definite D call. The CDR3 runs 14 residues. Trimming cost V 1 base and J 0 bases, with 7 bases left between them. CDR1 is SGHTA and CDR2 is FQGNSA in the germline V gene.

This clonotype was seen a handful of times. The rearrangement joins TRBV6-5 to TRBJ1-1, with a tentative D call TRBD1 (6 bases). This CDR3 has 16 residues. The V end lost 2 bases, the J end lost 0 bases, and 13 bases lay between the germline ends. The germline CDR1 and CDR2 sequences are MNHEY and SVGAGI. For the CDR3, the DNA is TGTGCCAGCAGTTACGGGACATCCCGTTTGAACACTGAAGCTTTCTTT. Encoded protein: CASSYGTSRLNTEAFF.

The chain uses TRBV4-2 and TRBJ2-3; D may be TRBD2 (7 bases). Per germline, CDR1 LGHNA and CDR2 YNFKEQ. The V end was cut by 1 base, the J end by 5 bases, with 13 bases between. The CDR3 has 15 residues. For the CDR3, the DNA is TGTGCCAGCAGCCAAGCTGCGGGGGCCGGAGATACGCAGTATTTT. Translated, it gives CASSQAAGAGDTQYF.

The sample holds a few counts of this clonotype. This chain uses TRBV5-1 with TRBJ1-1; no definite D call. Germline CDR1 is SGHRS and CDR2 is YFSETQ. V was trimmed by 3 bases and J by 3 bases, leaving 9 bases between them. This CDR3 has 13 amino acids. CDR3 coding DNA: TGCGCCAGCAGCTCCTCGGGGTACACTGAAGCTTTCTTT. Translating it yields CASSSSGYTEAFF.

The chain is built from TRBV7-9 and TRBJ2-5, with D perhaps TRBD1 (5 bases). CDR1 is SEHNR and CDR2 is FQNEAQ in the germline V gene (reference sequence). The CDR3 length is 14 residues. V lost 2 bases and J lost 2, with 9 bases in between. CDR3 in amino acids: CASSLWGTQETQYF. CDR3 nucleotide sequence: TGTGCCAGCAGCTTATGGGGCACACAAGAGACCCAGTACTTC.

This clonotype was detected a few times. The chain joins TRBV7-9 to TRBJ1-6; D is ambiguous. V lost 2 bases and J lost 7, with 12 bases in between. Germline CDR1 and CDR2: SEHNR and FQNEAQ (reference sequence). CDR3 length: 15 residues. As DNA, the CDR3 is TGTGCCAGCAGCTTAACCCCCCAGAGGAATTCACCCCTCCACTTT. Encoded protein: CASSLTPQRNSPLHF.

This clonotype was found a few times. This rearrangement joins TRBV6-5 to TRBJ2-2, with no clear D. This CDR3 has 13 amino acids. V was pared by 8 bases and J by 4 bases, with 11 bases between. Germline CDR1 MNHEY, CDR2 SVGAGI. For the CDR3, the DNA is TGTGCCAGCCGACCGGGTCTCACCGGGGAGCTGTTTTTT. Translation: CASRPGLTGELFF.

This clonotype was seen a few times. The genes are TRBV6-1 and TRBJ1-4; D remains unclear. The germline CDR1 and CDR2 sequences are MNHNS and SASEGT. The V gene lost 1 base and the J gene lost 7 bases, with 10 bases spanning the gap. CDR3 length: 14 amino acids. As DNA, the CDR3 is TGTGCCAGCAGTGAAGGATCGGGAGTTGAAAAACTGTTTTTT. It is translated as CASSEGSGVEKLFF.

The V call is TRBV7-3, the J call TRBJ1-1; 7 nucleotides line up with TRBD1. The CDR3 covers 16 residues. V was clipped by 5 bases and J by 11 bases; unmatched bases: 20. Germline V gene lookup returns CDR1 SGHTA and CDR2 FQGTGA. CDR3 in DNA: TGTGCCAGCAGCCCAAGGGGACAGCTCGTTACTCCCAGGGCTTTCTTT. Protein: CASSPRGQLVTPRAFF.